This record looks at one T cell receptor (beta chain) sequence and its context. The antigen remains unidentified. Gene names denote mouse genes. The read ends 4 residues before the CDR3 terminus; that terminus is restored from the germline J gene. The source of the sample is a study of CD8+ T cells in alopecia areata. Study in general: C3H/HeJ graft donors with spontaneous alopecia, aged roughly 6-12 months, supplied skin that was transplanted onto female C3H/HeJ mice aged roughly 6-11 weeks.

Notes on the study in general: Greater clonality was observed in lesional scalp samples, especially alopecia totalis/universalis, versus normal scalp.

This CDR3 region has 16 residues. The V and J ends lost 2 bases and 0 bases, in that order; junction bases with no gene match: 5. Germline lookup yields CDR1 FNHDT and CDR2 SITEND (reference sequence). It was cDNA, reverse transcribed from extracted RNA, that served as the sequencing template. TCRdb's table, derived via immunoSEQ multiplex PCR, lists solely in-frame clones and lacks some. The record shows roughly 110,000 clones for this sample, with no singletons present. Material for sequencing was lesional skin. J is TRBJ2-3 and V is TRBV19; TRBD2 matches at 8 bases. This clonotype was obtained from a C3H/HeJ mouse with alopecia areata. This strain has MHC haplotype H2-k. The sequenced part of the CDR3 DNA is TGTGCCAGCAGTATTGGGGGGGGCCCTAGTGCAGAA. Translated, it gives CASSIGGGPSAE. The entire CDR3 is CASSIGGGPSAETLYF.